These T cell receptor beta chains were read from a single sample in a study of blood T cell repertoires in COVID-19. Clones were sequenced by immunoSEQ multiplex PCR, and TCRdb holds only the in-frame ones, with some missing. Of about 320,000 clones in the sample, about 85% were seen once. Sequencing was performed on PBMCs or T cells enriched from blood (not recorded which). The source of these receptors is a woman under 40 who had recovered from COVID-19. Each CDR3 is given with its conserved first and last residue. The D gene is left open where the match is weak. Clone size is shown for a subset of rows, as once, few, many or a class of expanded clone.

CDR3	DNA	J	size	D	V
CASSIGYSGGVGNQPQHF	TGTGCCAGTAGTATCGGGTATTCTGGGGGCGTCGGCAATCAGCCCCAGCATTTT	TRBJ1-5	.	.	TRBV19
CASTAREHTEAFF	TGTGCCAGCACCGCAAGGGAGCACACTGAAGCTTTCTTT	TRBJ1-1	.	.	TRBV12-3/TRBV12-4
CASSRTSGGPYEQYF	TGTGCCAGCAGCAGAACTAGCGGGGGGCCTTACGAGCAGTACTTC	TRBJ2-7	.	TRBD2	TRBV11-2
CASSQGRGGTEAFF	TGCGCCAGCAGCCAAGGCAGGGGAGGGACTGAAGCTTTCTTT	TRBJ1-1	.	.	TRBV4-3
CASRLGHDSNQPQHF	TGTGCCAGCAGACTTGGACACGATAGCAATCAGCCCCAGCATTTT	TRBJ1-5	.	.	TRBV7-6
CASSLAGGGPSYEQYF	TGTGCCAGCAGCTTGGCGGGCGGCGGGCCCTCCTACGAGCAGTACTTC	TRBJ2-7	.	.	TRBV5-4
CASSFTGGVDEQYF	TGTGCCAGCAGCTTCACAGGGGGTGTGGACGAGCAGTACTTC	TRBJ2-7	.	TRBD1	TRBV7-3
CASSDHGQGSSPLHF	TGTGCCAGCAGTGACCACGGACAGGGGAGTTCACCCCTCCACTTT	TRBJ1-6	few	TRBD1	TRBV25-1
CASSRRTPQSLMNTEAFF	TGTGCCAGTAGTAGACGGACACCTCAAAGCCTCATGAACACTGAAGCTTTCTTT	TRBJ1-1	.	.	TRBV19
CASSSQGFTDTQYF	TGTGCCAGCAGCTCTCAGGGGTTCACAGATACGCAGTATTTT	TRBJ2-3	once	.	TRBV7-2
CASSLGGLGNTGELFF	TGTGCCAGCAGCTTGGGGGGATTGGGGAACACCGGGGAGCTGTTTTTT	TRBJ2-2	once	.	TRBV7-6
CASSLSTGGFGTEAFF	TGTGCCAGCAGCTTAAGCACAGGGGGCTTTGGCACTGAAGCTTTCTTT	TRBJ1-1	few	TRBD1	TRBV7-9
CASSRGTGNTIYF	TGTGCCAGCAGCCGAGGGACTGGAAACACCATATATTTT	TRBJ1-3	.	.	TRBV7-9
CASSYGTGYGYTF	TGTGCCAGCAGCTACGGGACAGGCTATGGCTACACCTTC	TRBJ1-2	.	TRBD1	TRBV5-6
CASSITGFPEAFF	TGTGCCAGTAGTATCACGGGGTTCCCTGAAGCTTTCTTT	TRBJ1-1	.	.	TRBV19
CASSSSGTGQETQYF	TGTGCCAGCAGTTCATCCGGGACAGGACAAGAGACCCAGTACTTC	TRBJ2-5	.	TRBD1	TRBV28
CASSEWRLENTEAFF	TGTGCCAGCAGTGAATGGAGACTAGAAAACACTGAAGCTTTCTTT	TRBJ1-1	.	.	TRBV25-1
CASSPGGNSPLHF	TGCGCCAGCAGCCCAGGGGGGAATTCACCCCTCCACTTT	TRBJ1-6	.	TRBD1	TRBV4-1
CATKYSGIQLNTEAFF	TGTGCCACCAAGTACTCAGGGATTCAGTTGAACACTGAAGCTTTCTTT	TRBJ1-1	.	.	TRBV27
CASSYWGLQPQHF	TGTGCCAGCAGTTATTGGGGACTACAGCCCCAGCATTTT	TRBJ1-5	.	.	TRBV6-2/TRBV6-3
CASSLEAGASYEQYF	TGTGCCAGCAGCTTAGAAGCAGGGGCCTCCTACGAGCAGTACTTC	TRBJ2-7	.	.	TRBV11-3
CAWSAGGHTEAFF	TGTGCCTGGAGTGCAGGGGGGCACACTGAAGCTTTCTTT	TRBJ1-1	.	TRBD1	TRBV30
CASSHPPASGGTDTQYF	TGTGCCAGCAGCCACCCCCCGGCTAGCGGGGGTACAGATACGCAGTATTTT	TRBJ2-3	.	TRBD2	TRBV7-9
CASSETRDRSGYTF	TGTGCCAGTAGTGAAACCCGGGACAGATCTGGCTACACCTTC	TRBJ1-2	.	TRBD1	TRBV19
CASTGTGSYEQYF	TGTGCCAGCACAGGGACAGGTTCCTACGAGCAGTACTTC	TRBJ2-7	.	TRBD1	TRBV2
CASSQVGRLAGLKETQYF	TGTGCCAGCAGCCAAGTGGGGAGACTAGCGGGGTTGAAAGAGACCCAGTACTTC	TRBJ2-5	.	TRBD2	TRBV3-1/TRBV3-2
CATRGAGPNQPQHF	TGTGCCACCAGGGGGGCAGGTCCTAATCAGCCCCAGCATTTT	TRBJ1-5	.	.	TRBV24-1
CASSPLPGLNSNQPQHF	TGCGCCAGCAGCCCACTCCCGGGACTTAATAGCAATCAGCCCCAGCATTTT	TRBJ1-5	.	.	TRBV5-1
CASSQGQGNSNTIYF	TGCGCCAGCAGCCAGGGACAGGGCAATTCCAACACCATATATTTT	TRBJ1-3	.	TRBD1	TRBV5-1
CASSLNLGSANEKLFF	TGTGCCAGCAGTTTGAATTTGGGCTCGGCTAATGAAAAACTGTTTTTT	TRBJ1-4	.	.	TRBV9
CASSMVFTSSGNTIYF	TGTGCCAGTAGTATGGTCTTCACTAGCTCTGGAAACACCATATATTTT	TRBJ1-3	.	.	TRBV19
CASSFPGLNTGELFF	TGTGCCAGCAGCTTCCCCGGGTTGAACACCGGGGAGCTGTTTTTT	TRBJ2-2	.	.	TRBV11-2
CASSEVGGGGYGYTF	TGTGCCAGCAGTGAGGTCGGAGGTGGTGGCTATGGCTACACCTTC	TRBJ1-2	.	.	TRBV2
CASSLRTSGGQETQYF	TGTGCCAGCAGCTTGAGGACTAGCGGGGGTCAAGAGACCCAGTACTTC	TRBJ2-5	.	TRBD2	TRBV13
CASSLIRAWGDNSPLHF	TGTGCCAGCAGTCTGATCAGGGCCTGGGGCGATAATTCACCCCTCCACTTT	TRBJ1-6	.	.	TRBV2
CASTPHRGNTEAFF	TGTGCCAGTACCCCCCACAGGGGAAACACTGAAGCTTTCTTT	TRBJ1-1	.	TRBD1	TRBV19
CASSQAQNEQFF	TGCGCCAGCAGCCAAGCCCAGAATGAGCAGTTCTTC	TRBJ2-1	once	.	TRBV4-1
CASSLRGLQETQYF	TGTGCCAGCAGCTTGCGAGGACTTCAAGAGACCCAGTACTTC	TRBJ2-5	.	.	TRBV5-8
CSVGSATAEAFF	TGCAGCGTGGGGAGCGCTACCGCTGAAGCTTTCTTT	TRBJ1-1	.	.	TRBV29-1
CASSLVAGQGDTEAFF	TGTGCCAGCAGCTTGGTAGCTGGACAGGGAGATACTGAAGCTTTCTTT	TRBJ1-1	.	TRBD1	TRBV5-4
CASRGEGLRAGELFF	TGTGCCAGTAGGGGTGAAGGCCTCCGCGCCGGGGAGCTGTTTTTT	TRBJ2-2	.	.	TRBV21-1
CASNPRVREVLCSNQPQHF	TGTGCCAGCAACCCCAGGGTGAGGGAGGTTCTATGTAGCAATCAGCCCCAGCATTTT	TRBJ1-5	.	.	TRBV6-4
CASRGTENSPLHF	TGTGCCAGTAGGGGGACAGAAAATTCACCCCTCCACTTT	TRBJ1-6	.	TRBD1	TRBV19
CSVGLGSGGPGTDTQYF	TGCAGCGTTGGGCTGGGTAGCGGGGGGCCCGGCACAGATACGCAGTATTTT	TRBJ2-3	.	TRBD2	TRBV29-1
CATSSTGDPFSGNTIYF	TGTGCCACCAGCAGTACAGGGGACCCATTCTCTGGAAACACCATATATTTT	TRBJ1-3	.	TRBD1	TRBV15
CASSLGRPNTEAFF	TGTGCCAGCAGCCTCGGGAGGCCAAACACTGAAGCTTTCTTT	TRBJ1-1	.	.	TRBV2
CASTPTTGVDYGYTF	TGTGCCAGCACCCCGACGACAGGGGTTGACTATGGCTACACCTTC	TRBJ1-2	.	TRBD1	TRBV5-4
CASSFEGHSNQPQHF	TGTGCCAGCAGTTTTGAGGGCCATAGCAATCAGCCCCAGCATTTT	TRBJ1-5	.	.	TRBV27
CASSAGTENQPQHF	TGTGCCAGCAGTGCCGGGACAGAGAATCAGCCCCAGCATTTT	TRBJ1-5	.	TRBD1	TRBV6-2/TRBV6-3
CSVDRGTDTQYF	TGCAGCGTAGACAGGGGCACAGATACGCAGTATTTT	TRBJ2-3	.	TRBD1	TRBV29-1
CASSPGTGPNEKLFF	TGTGCCAGCTCTCCCGGGACAGGGCCTAATGAAAAACTGTTTTTT	TRBJ1-4	.	TRBD1	TRBV18
CASSQDRGFQPQHF	TGTGCCAGCTCCCAGGACAGGGGGTTTCAGCCCCAGCATTTT	TRBJ1-5	.	TRBD1	TRBV18
CASRPTGNNEKLFF	TGTGCCAGCAGGCCAACAGGGAATAATGAAAAACTGTTTTTT	TRBJ1-4	.	.	TRBV6-5
CASSPAGAGQPSGANVLTF	TGCGCCAGCAGCCCGGCTGGGGCAGGGCAACCCTCTGGGGCCAACGTCCTGACTTTC	TRBJ2-6	.	.	TRBV5-1
CASSQKGQGHTEAFF	TGTGCCAGCAGCCAAAAGGGACAGGGACACACTGAAGCTTTCTTT	TRBJ1-1	few	TRBD1	TRBV14
CASSFVLGGSYGYTF	TGTGCCAGCAGTTTTGTCCTGGGTGGGAGCTATGGCTACACCTTC	TRBJ1-2	.	.	TRBV28
CASSVVAGGKNTGELFF	TGTGCCAGCAGCGTAGTGGCAGGGGGTAAGAACACCGGGGAGCTGTTTTTT	TRBJ2-2	once	TRBD1	TRBV9